This TCR beta chain derives from a study of blood T cell repertoires in COVID-19. Looked up from germline, CDR1 is MDHEN and CDR2 is SYDVKM. The CDR3 length is 14 residues. V gave up 6 bases and J gave up 0 bases, with 8 bases separating them. Individuals drawn from around 25 US areas were about 18 to 100 years old. Donors of Cohort 3 who recovered were those that had two negative PCRs, clearance, or symptom resolution. Sequencing used immunoSEQ multiplex PCR; TCRdb keeps in-frame clones, though not all of them. The sample has under 300,000 clones, approximately 89% seen once. This rearrangement joins TRBV28 to TRBJ1-4; no definite D call. The sequenced sample was PBMCs or T cells enriched from blood (not recorded which). This clonotype originated in a woman aged 55-69 years who had recovered from COVID-19. CDR3 amino acids: CASSTIATNEKLFF. The CDR3 DNA is TGTGCCAGCAGCACGATAGCAACTAATGAAAAACTGTTTTTT.